This T cell receptor (beta chain) was recorded in a study of technical replicates of blood from a few donors. Assay: immunoSEQ multiplex PCR; the TCRdb copy retains only in-frame clones and omits some. The sample records tens of thousands of clones, less than 95% being singletons. The CDR3 runs 15 residues. Germline CDR1 and CDR2: MNHNY and SVGAGI (reference sequence). The V end was cut by 3 bases, the J end by 2 bases, with 10 bases between. The rearrangement uses TRBV6-6 and TRBJ1-4; D is uncertain. The material sequenced was T cells isolated from PBMCs. The origin of this receptor is a human donor in good health. CDR3 sequence (DNA): TGTGCCAGCAGTTATACTAGCGTTACTAATGAAAAACTGTTTTTT. Translating it yields CASSYTSVTNEKLFF.